The 27 T cell receptor beta chains in this list originate from one sample, sequenced in a study of cytomegalovirus exposure and HLA in healthy donors. The PCR made use of 60 Vbeta and 13 Jbeta primers. Libraries were prepared by immunoSEQ multiplex PCR; TCRdb keeps only in-frame clonotypes and omits some of them. Here the sample spans 99,000 or so clones, about 16% being singletons. The sample comprised PBMCs. The source is a female donor in good health and CMV-seronegative.

The rearrangement joins TRBV30 to TRBJ2-7; 7 positions match TRBD1. Germline CDR1 and CDR2: GTSNPN and SVGIG (reference sequence). The J segment lost 5 bases and the V segment lost 4 bases, leaving 5 bases of the junction unmatched. This CDR3 comprises 12 residues. Here the CDR3 reads CAWNPDRNEQYF. In nucleotides, the CDR3 is TGTGCCTGGAACCCGGACAGGAACGAGCAGTACTTC.

The chain links TRBV19 to TRBJ2-5; the match to TRBD2 covers 8 bases. CDR3 length equals 14 residues. Unmatched junction bases numbered 3, after V lost 5 bases and J lost 1 base. From germline, CDR1 is LNHDA and CDR2 SQIVND (reference sequence). CDR3: CASSQLAGQETQYF. In DNA form, the CDR3 reads TGTGCCAGTAGTCAGCTAGCGGGCCAAGAGACCCAGTACTTC.

CDR3: CASSRGLLDSYEQYF. CDR3 sequence (DNA): TGTGCCAGTAGTAGGGGACTATTGGACTCCTACGAGCAGTACTTC. This rearrangement joins TRBV19 to TRBJ2-7, with 7 bases that match TRBD2. V was pared by 4 bases and J by 0 bases, with 6 bases of the junction left unmatched. This CDR3 is 15 amino acids long. The germline gives CDR1 LNHDA, CDR2 SQIVND (reference sequence).

This clone has a handful of counts. The V and J genes are TRBV30 and TRBJ1-1, with no clear D. CDR1 is GTSNPN, CDR2 SVGIG, per germline (reference sequence). The CDR3 contains 13 residues. Trimming took off 3 bases at V and 0 bases at J, with 8 bases between the two ends. Here the CDR3 DNA reads TGTGCCTGGAGACAGTCCTTGAACACTGAAGCTTTCTTT. Amino acids: CAWRQSLNTEAFF.

This clone came up a few times. The rearrangement uses TRBV5-4 and TRBJ2-1, with TRBD2 identical over 9 bases. The trim removed 0 bases at V and 5 bases at J, leaving 3 bases unmatched. Germline V lookup: CDR1 SGHNT, CDR2 YYREEE (reference sequence). The CDR3 runs 15 residues. CDR3 protein: CASSLGVAGDNEQFF. DNA for the CDR3: TGTGCCAGCAGCTTGGGAGTAGCGGGGGACAATGAGCAGTTCTTC.

This clone has a handful of counts. Compared with germline, one end of the junction differs, possibly owing to a read error. V and J are TRBV7-7 and TRBJ2-7; D uncertain. Germline CDR1 reads SSHAT; CDR2 reads FNYEAQ (reference sequence). The CDR3 is made up of 13 amino acids. The CDR3 is CASSFCGGYEQYF. CDR3 coding DNA: TGTGCTAGCAGCTTTTGCGGTGGATACGAGCAGTACTTC. Full variable domain (rest looked up from reference TRBV7-7 and TRBJ2-7): GAGVSQSPRYKVTKRGQDVTLRCDPISSHATLYWYQQALGQGPEFLTYFNYEAQPDKSGLPSDRFSAERPEGSISTLTIQRTEQRDSAMYRCASSFCGGYEQYFGPGTRLTVT.

A few counts support this clone. This chain connects TRBV7-2 to TRBJ2-5; maybe TRBD1 (5 bases). The CDR3 has 15 amino acids. CDR1 SGHTA and CDR2 FQGNSA come from the germline V gene. V dropped 0 bases and J dropped 3 bases, with 11 bases sitting between them. The CDR3 here is CASSLAWGREETQYF. DNA for the CDR3: TGTGCCAGCAGCTTAGCCTGGGGCAGGGAAGAGACCCAGTACTTC.

The rearrangement uses TRBV30 and TRBJ1-2; no clear D. V lost 4 bases and J 4 bases, leaving 13 bases between the germline ends. This CDR3 contains 13 residues. CDR1 and CDR2 from the germline V gene are GTSNPN and SVGIG (reference sequence). The CDR3 DNA sequence: TGTGCCTGGACAAGCAACGGTCCCTATGGCTACACCTTC. It is translated as CAWTSNGPYGYTF.

This clone was seen a handful of times. The chain couples TRBV10-1 to TRBJ2-3; 8 bases match TRBD2. Germline CDR1 reads WNHNN; CDR2 reads SYGVQD (reference sequence). Trimming removed 0 bases from V and 6 bases from J; junction bases left unmatched: 11. The CDR3 has 17 residues. The DNA of the CDR3 is TGCGCCAGCAGTGAGTCGACGCCTAGCGGGCCGGGGGATACGCAGTATTTT. Its translation is CASSESTPSGPGDTQYF.

The rearrangement links TRBV25-1 to TRBJ1-1, with D perhaps matching TRBD1 (5 bases). V was trimmed by 5 bases and J by 1 base, leaving 20 bases between them. Germline V gene sequence: CDR1 MGHDK, CDR2 SYGVNS. The CDR3 length is 17 residues. CDR3 nucleotide sequence: TGTGCCAGCAGTCCCCTTTCGTCTGGGAGGGGGAACACTGAAGCTTTCTTT. Residues: CASSPLSSGRGNTEAFF.

The chain links TRBV5-4 to TRBJ2-3; tentative D call: TRBD2 (6 bases). V was pared by 0 bases and J by 0 bases, with 11 bases between. Germline V gene sequence: CDR1 SGHNT, CDR2 YYREEE (reference sequence). The CDR3 sequence is 16 residues long. CDR3 residues: CASSLAGTQSTDTQYF. Here the CDR3 DNA reads TGTGCCAGCAGCTTGGCGGGGACTCAAAGCACAGATACGCAGTATTTT.

The V and J genes are TRBV19 and TRBJ2-7, with D perhaps TRBD1 (6 bases). Germline assignment: CDR1 LNHDA and CDR2 SQIVND (reference sequence). V was pared by 6 bases and J by 6 bases, with 18 bases between. This CDR3 region has 14 residues. The CDR3 loop reads CASSQQGPHSEQYF. CDR3 DNA: TGTGCCAGTAGCCAACAGGGTCCACATTCCGAGCAGTACTTC.

V is TRBV15 and J is TRBJ1-3; D remains ambiguous. CDR1 is LNHNV, CDR2 YYDKDF, per germline (reference sequence). V lost 4 bases to trimming and J lost 3 bases, with 16 bases between them. The CDR3 runs 16 residues. The CDR3 protein is CATSTIQRRRGNTIYF. The CDR3 coding sequence is TGTGCCACCAGCACCATACAGAGGAGGCGTGGAAACACCATATATTTT.

This clone was seen a handful of times. The V and J genes are TRBV25-1 and TRBJ2-1; the D gene is possibly TRBD2 (5 bases). Germline CDR1 reads MGHDK; CDR2 reads SYGVNS. V shed 2 bases and J shed 7 bases, with 18 bases lying between them. This CDR3 spans 16 amino acids. As DNA, the CDR3 is TGTGCCAGCAGTGAAGGAGGTGGAGGTCGGGTAAATGAGCAGTTCTTC. This encodes CASSEGGGGRVNEQFF.

Written as DNA, the CDR3 is TGTGCCTGGGCGGGGGAGACCTACGAGCAGTACTTC. It encodes CAWAGETYEQYF. V is TRBV7-7 and J is TRBJ2-7; 7 nucleotides line up with TRBD2. Trimming removed 11 bases from V and 2 bases from J; junction bases left unmatched: 6. The CDR3 is 12 amino acids. CDR1 and CDR2 from the germline V gene are SSHAT and FNYEAQ (reference sequence).

This clone was detected a few times. The chain employs TRBV29-1 and TRBJ1-1, with D tentatively TRBD1 (5 bases). CDR3 length: 13 residues. Germline V lookup: CDR1 SQVTM, CDR2 ANQGSEA. Between the trimmed V and J ends, which lost 4 bases and 4 bases, there was a span of 13 bases. The CDR3 is CSVVQELATEAFF. CDR3 bases: TGCAGCGTTGTACAGGAATTGGCCACTGAAGCTTTCTTT.

The V call is TRBV6-5, the J call TRBJ1-2; D ambiguous. The V end was cut by 3 bases, the J end by 7 bases, with 21 bases between. The CDR3 is 16 amino acids. Germline CDR1 reads MNHEY; CDR2 reads SVGAGI. The CDR3 DNA reads as TGTGCCAGCAGTTATTCGTCAGGAACCGTCACCGGTGGCTACACCTTC. Translation: CASSYSSGTVTGGYTF.

The chain recombines TRBV4-3 with TRBJ1-6; TRBD1 agrees at 7 bases. The germline gives CDR1 LGHNA, CDR2 YSLEER. J was trimmed by 6 bases and V by 2 bases; bases with no gene match: 4. The CDR3 loop spans 15 amino acids. The CDR3 is CASSQNPGGNSPLHF. In DNA, the CDR3 is TGCGCCAGCAGCCAAAATCCAGGGGGTAATTCACCCCTCCACTTT.

The chain recombines TRBV7-9 with TRBJ1-4, with D hard to call. Germline lookup yields CDR1 SEHNR and CDR2 FQNEAQ (reference sequence). The CDR3 is 13 residues long. The V end was cut by 3 bases, the J end by 11 bases, with 13 bases between. The CDR3 sequence is CASSLGREDKLFF. The CDR3 nucleotides are TGTGCCAGCAGCTTGGGGAGGGAAGACAAACTGTTTTTT.

This clone was detected only a few times. This chain connects TRBV29-1 to TRBJ1-5, with TRBD1 matching over 7 bases. The germline CDR1 and CDR2 sequences are SQVTM and ANQGSEA. The CDR3 is made up of 16 amino acids. V gave up 4 bases and J gave up 0 bases; unmatched junction bases: 9. CDR3 region: CSVAGGTEYSNQPQHF. The CDR3 DNA follows: TGCAGCGTTGCGGGGGGGACAGAGTATAGCAATCAGCCCCAGCATTTT.

This clone was detected a few times. The chain has TRBV6-1 and TRBJ2-7; the match to TRBD1 covers 7 bases. The CDR3 extends over 12 amino acids. After removal of 8 bases from V and 3 bases from J, the junction contained 4 bases not matched to a gene. From germline, CDR1 is MNHNS and CDR2 SASEGT. The CDR3 DNA reads TGTGCCAGCCGACAGGGTTTCTACGAGCAGTACTTC. Its translation: CASRQGFYEQYF.

The chain uses TRBV10-1 and TRBJ2-3; D gene unclear. CDR1 is WNHNN, CDR2 SYGVQD, per germline (reference sequence). V shed 6 bases and J shed 1 base, with 5 bases lying between them. This CDR3 contains 12 residues. Written as DNA, the CDR3 is TGCGCCAGCAGGGGCCGCACAGATACGCAGTATTTT. Amino acids: CASRGRTDTQYF.

This clone was counted a few times. The chain has TRBV6-5 and TRBJ2-7; D perhaps matches TRBD2 (6 bases). Germline CDR1 MNHEY, CDR2 SVGAGI. V was clipped by 0 bases and J by 4 bases, with 13 bases between them. The CDR3 is 15 amino acids. CDR3 in DNA: TGTGCCAGCAGTTACTCGGGGGACTGGGCGTACGAGCAGTACTTC. This encodes CASSYSGDWAYEQYF.

The gene calls are TRBV7-8 and TRBJ2-1, with no clear D. Per germline, CDR1 SGHVS and CDR2 FQNEAQ. This CDR3 spans 14 amino acids. V was cut by 3 bases and J by 2 bases, with 8 bases left in between. DNA of the CDR3: TGTGCCAGCAGCTTCCCTGGCCCCTACAATGAGCAGTTCTTC. Protein sequence: CASSFPGPYNEQFF.

This clone was seen only a few times. The chain has TRBV6-5 and TRBJ2-4, with D perhaps TRBD1 (5 bases). Deletions cut 2 bases from V and 7 bases from J, with 15 bases between. Per germline, CDR1 MNHEY and CDR2 SVGAGI. This CDR3 has 15 amino acids. The CDR3 DNA follows: TGTGCCAGCAGTTACCAGGGATTTGGGTCGAACATTCAGTACTTC. It encodes CASSYQGFGSNIQYF.

In this sample, this clone turned up a few times. CDR3 sequence (DNA): TGTGCCAGTAGAGGGCGGCACAGGGCGAACACTGAAGCTTTCTTT. Protein product: CASRGRHRANTEAFF. V gene TRBV19 combines with J gene TRBJ1-1, with D tentatively TRBD1 (6 bases). Germline lookup yields CDR1 LNHDA and CDR2 SQIVND (reference sequence). The ends were cut back, 6 bases at V and 1 base at J, with 15 bases in the middle. The CDR3 loop spans 15 amino acids.

This clone was detected many times. The rearrangement links TRBV4-1 to TRBJ1-6; maybe TRBD1 (6 bases). The germline V and J ends were trimmed by 0 bases and 0 bases, with 12 bases remaining between them. Germline V CDR1 and CDR2: MGHRA, YSYEKL. The CDR3 length is 18 residues. Here the CDR3 reads CASSQEARTASYNSPLHF. The CDR3 nucleotides read TGCGCCAGCAGCCAAGAAGCGCGGACAGCCTCCTATAATTCACCCCTCCACTTT.